This TCR beta chain was identified in a study of blood T cell repertoires in COVID-19. At the level of the study: Sample material is recorded as cDNA or gDNA derived from T cells, B-cell-depleted T cells, or PBMCs.

As originally analysed: Reference gene primer amplification gave nucleated cell count estimates. The protocol was immunoSEQ multiplex PCR, while the TCRdb copy is restricted to in-frame clones and leaves out a portion. V, J and clone size are taken as reported in that table, and D and trimming were inferred from the DNA itself. This sample has fewer than 100,000 clones; over 75% occur once, and the top ten carry more than 9.5%. Sequencing was done on a sample of peripheral blood. This receptor was taken from a man between 45 and 60 years old with COVID-19, enrolled during active disease.

DNA of the CDR3: TGTGCCACCGGCGGGGGCGCTCATACTAGCACAGATACGCAGTATTTT. It specifies CATGGGAHTSTDTQYF. The chain joins TRBV24-1 to TRBJ2-3, with D tentatively TRBD2 (7 bases). CDR1 is KGHDR, CDR2 SFDVKD, per germline. With 9 bases removed from V and 0 bases from J, the gap between germline ends came to 18 bases. This CDR3 comprises 16 residues.